This T cell receptor beta chain derives from a study of cytomegalovirus exposure and HLA in healthy donors. This PCR relied on a set of 60 Vbeta primers and 13 Jbeta primers. Using immunoSEQ multiplex PCR, the repertoire was profiled, and TCRdb retains in-frame clones only, with some absent. Here the sample table reports fewer than 130,000 clones. V lost 0 bases, J lost 4 bases, and 11 bases lay in between. Germline V gives CDR1 SEHNR, CDR2 FQNEAQ (reference sequence). This CDR3 has 15 residues. V gene TRBV7-9 combines with J gene TRBJ2-3; the D gene is possibly TRBD2 (5 bases). This TCR was sampled from a middle-aged man in good health and CMV-seronegative. The sample was PBMCs. The CDR3 DNA sequence: TGTGCCAGCAGCTTAGCCTCGCGGACTGCAGATACGCAGTATTTT. Protein: CASSLASRTADTQYF. The variable domain in full, with the rest retrieved from reference TRBV7-9 and TRBJ2-3, is DTGVSQNPRHKITKRGQNVTFRCDPISEHNRLYWYRQTLGQGPEFLTYFQNEAQLEKSRLLSDRFSAERPKGSFSTLEIQRTEQGDSAMYLCASSLASRTADTQYFGPGTRLTVL.